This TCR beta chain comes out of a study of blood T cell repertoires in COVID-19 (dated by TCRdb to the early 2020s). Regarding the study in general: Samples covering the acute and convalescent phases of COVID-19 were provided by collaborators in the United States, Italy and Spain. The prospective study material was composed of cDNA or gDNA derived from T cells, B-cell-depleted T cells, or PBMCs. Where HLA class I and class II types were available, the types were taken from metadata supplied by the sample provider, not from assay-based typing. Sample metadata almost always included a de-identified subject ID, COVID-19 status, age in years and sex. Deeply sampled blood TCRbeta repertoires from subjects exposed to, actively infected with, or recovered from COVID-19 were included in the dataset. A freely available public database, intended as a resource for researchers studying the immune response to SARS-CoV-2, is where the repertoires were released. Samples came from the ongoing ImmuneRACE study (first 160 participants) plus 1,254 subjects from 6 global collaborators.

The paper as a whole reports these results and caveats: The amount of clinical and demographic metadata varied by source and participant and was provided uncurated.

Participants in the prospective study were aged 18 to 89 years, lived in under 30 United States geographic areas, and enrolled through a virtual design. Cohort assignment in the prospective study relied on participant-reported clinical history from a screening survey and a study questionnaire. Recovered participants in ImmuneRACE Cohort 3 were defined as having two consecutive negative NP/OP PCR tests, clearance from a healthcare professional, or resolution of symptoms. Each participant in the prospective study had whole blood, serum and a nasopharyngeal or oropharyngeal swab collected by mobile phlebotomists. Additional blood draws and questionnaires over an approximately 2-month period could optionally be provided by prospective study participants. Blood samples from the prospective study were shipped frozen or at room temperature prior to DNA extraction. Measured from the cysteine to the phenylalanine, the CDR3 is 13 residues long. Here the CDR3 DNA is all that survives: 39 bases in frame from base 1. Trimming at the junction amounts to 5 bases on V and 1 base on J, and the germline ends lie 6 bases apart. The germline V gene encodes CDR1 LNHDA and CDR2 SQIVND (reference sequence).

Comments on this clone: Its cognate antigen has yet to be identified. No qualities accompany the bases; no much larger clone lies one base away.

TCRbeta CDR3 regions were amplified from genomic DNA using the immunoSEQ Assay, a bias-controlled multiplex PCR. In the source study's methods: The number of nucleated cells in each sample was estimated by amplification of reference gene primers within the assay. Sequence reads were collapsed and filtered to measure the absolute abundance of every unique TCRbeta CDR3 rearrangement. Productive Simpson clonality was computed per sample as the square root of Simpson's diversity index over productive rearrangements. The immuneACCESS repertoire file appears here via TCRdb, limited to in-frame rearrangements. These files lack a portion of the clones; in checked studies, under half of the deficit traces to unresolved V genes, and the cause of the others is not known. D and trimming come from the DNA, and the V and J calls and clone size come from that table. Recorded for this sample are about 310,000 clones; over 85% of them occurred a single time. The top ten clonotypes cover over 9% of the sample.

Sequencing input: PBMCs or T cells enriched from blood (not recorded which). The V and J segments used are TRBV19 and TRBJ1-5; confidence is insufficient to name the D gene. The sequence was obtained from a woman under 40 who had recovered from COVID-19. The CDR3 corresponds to CASSSVSNQPQHF. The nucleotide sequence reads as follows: TGTGCCAGTAGTTCGGTCAGCAATCAGCCCCAGCATTTT.